These 13 T cell receptor beta chains came from one sample sequenced in a study of T cell changes during pregnancy in multiple sclerosis. Method: immunoSEQ multiplex PCR; TCRdb's copy keeps in-frame clones and lacks some. The repertoire holds about 58,000 clones, with 91% as singletons. The sequenced sample was CD4+ T cells from peripheral blood mononuclear cells, obtained after pregnancy. The origin of the receptors is a female donor in good health, enrolled as a control in a pregnancy study.

The genes are TRBV15 and TRBJ1-3; D possibly corresponds to TRBD1 (5 bases). Looked up from germline, CDR1 is LNHNV and CDR2 is YYDKDF (reference sequence). V lost 0 bases and J 4 bases, leaving 10 bases between the germline ends. The CDR3 has 15 amino acids. The CDR3 sequence is CATSRDRVGGNTIYF. The CDR3 nucleotides are TGTGCCACCAGCAGAGACAGGGTTGGAGGAAACACCATATATTTT.

The J gene is TRBJ1-2, the V gene TRBV5-1, with 8 positions matching TRBD1. Germline values: CDR1 SGHRS, CDR2 YFSETQ. The CDR3 extends over 14 amino acids. Trimming at V came to 5 bases and at J to 3 bases, leaving 6 bases not matched to a gene. The CDR3 loop is CASSLDRADYGYTF. The CDR3 nucleotides are TGCGCCAGCAGTCTGGACAGGGCCGACTATGGCTACACCTTC.

V usage is TRBV7-6 and J usage is TRBJ2-2; 7 bases align to TRBD1. Germline CDR1 reads SGHVS; CDR2 reads FNYEAQ. The CDR3 contains 17 residues. With 5 bases clipped from V and 1 base from J, the junction kept 10 bases outside the gene matches. Here the CDR3 reads CASSLHSRQGNTGELFF. As DNA, the CDR3 is TGTGCCAGCAGCCTACACTCGAGACAGGGGAACACCGGGGAGCTGTTTTTT.

The rearrangement uses TRBV19 and TRBJ2-3, with 7 bases matching TRBD2. V was pared by 5 bases and J by 5 bases, with 7 bases of the junction left unmatched. The CDR3 covers 14 residues. CDR1 and CDR2 (germline): LNHDA, SQIVND (reference sequence). CDR3 DNA: TGTGCCAGTAGTTCCCGACTAGCTAGAGATACGCAGTATTTT. Its translation is CASSSRLARDTQYF.

The chain joins TRBV15 to TRBJ1-2; D is undetermined. Germline V gene lookup returns CDR1 LNHNV and CDR2 YYDKDF (reference sequence). There are 15 residues in the CDR3. V gave up 0 bases and J gave up 7 bases, with 15 bases separating them. CDR3 residues: CATSRDYEDHAGYTF. The CDR3 nucleotides read TGTGCCACCAGCAGAGATTATGAGGATCACGCTGGCTACACCTTC.

The rearrangement uses TRBV4-3 and TRBJ1-2; TRBD1 agrees at 7 bases. The CDR3 consists of 12 residues. Per germline, CDR1 LGHNA and CDR2 YSLEER. The V gene end was trimmed by 5 bases and the J gene end by 7 bases; junction bases not matched to a gene: 4. The CDR3, as DNA: TGCGCCAGCAGCGCCCGGGACAGTGGCTACACCTTC. It codes for CASSARDSGYTF.

The chain recombines TRBV30 with TRBJ1-2, with a possible D match to TRBD1 (6 bases). The CDR3 is 12 amino acids. Trimming removed 1 base from V and 4 bases from J, with 7 bases in between. Germline V gene data show CDR1 as GTSNPN and CDR2 as SVGIG (reference sequence). CDR3 DNA sequence: TGTGCCTGGAGTGCGGACAGCTATGGCTACACCTTC. This gives the protein CAWSADSYGYTF. Full variable domain (outside the CDR3, taken from reference TRBV30 and TRBJ1-2): SQTIHQWPATLVQPVGSPLSLECTVEGTSNPNLYWYRQAAGRGLQLLFYSVGIGQISSEVPQNLSASRPQDRQFILSSKKLLLSDSGFYLCAWSADSYGYTFGSGTRLTVV.

The rearrangement uses TRBV5-4 and TRBJ2-5; D may be TRBD1 (6 bases). The CDR3 totals 15 residues. Deletions cut 4 bases from V and 4 bases from J, with 17 bases between. Germline V gene lookup returns CDR1 SGHNT and CDR2 YYREEE (reference sequence). The CDR3 loop is CASSEDGQPSETQYF. CDR3 DNA sequence: TGTGCCAGCAGCGAGGACGGACAGCCTTCAGAGACCCAGTACTTC. Variable domain in full (rest from reference TRBV5-4 and TRBJ2-5): ETGVTQSPTHLIKTRGQQVTLRCSSQSGHNTVSWYQQALGQGPQFIFQYYREEENGRGNFPPRFSGLQFPNYSSELNVNALELDDSALYLCASSEDGQPSETQYFGPGTRLLVL.

Of note for this clone: Different DNA sequences within this sample yield the same CDR3. This chain joins TRBV7-2 and TRBJ2-2; no firm D call. Germline loops: CDR1 SGHTA, CDR2 FQGNSA. Trimming removed 4 bases at V and 2 bases at J, with 5 bases between. CDR3 length: 13 amino acids. DNA for the CDR3: TGTGCCAGCAGCTCTGTTAACACCGGGGAGCTGTTTTTT. Its translation: CASSSVNTGELFF.

The chain has TRBV5-4 and TRBJ1-5; D might be TRBD1 (6 bases). The CDR3 is made up of 15 amino acids. The V gene's germline CDR1 is SGHNT and CDR2 YYREEE (reference sequence). V lost 0 bases to trimming and J lost 7 bases, with 14 bases between them. This chain's CDR3 is CASSLDGQFVQPQHF. The DNA of the CDR3 is TGTGCCAGCAGCTTGGACGGACAGTTTGTACAGCCCCAGCATTTT.

CDR3 amino acids: CASSRGSGGVETQYF. CDR3 nucleotide sequence: TGTGCCAGCAGCCGTGGTTCAGGGGGAGTAGAGACCCAGTACTTC. The chain recombines TRBV6-5 with TRBJ2-5; 7 bases agree with TRBD1. Germline V CDR1 and CDR2: MNHEY, SVGAGI. The CDR3 contains 15 residues. Trimming at V came to 6 bases and at J to 4 bases, leaving 11 bases not matched to a gene.

This chain connects TRBV18 to TRBJ1-1; D call uncertain. V shed 6 bases and J shed 7 bases, with 12 bases lying between them. The CDR3 extends over 12 amino acids. Germline V gene sequence: CDR1 KGHSH, CDR2 LQKENI. CDR3 sequence reads: CASSGSGYEAFF. The DNA of the CDR3 is TGTGCCAGCTCCGGGAGCGGCTATGAAGCTTTCTTT.

The genes are TRBV21-1 and TRBJ1-6. TRBV21-1 has pseudogene status. This CDR3 is 16 amino acids long. The DNA for the CDR3 is TGTGCCAGCACCGTACGGGGAACACGGACTGGTTCACCCCTCCACTTT. This sequence encodes CASTVRGTRTGSPLHF.